These T cell receptor beta chains were read from a single sample in a study of shared clonotypes between healthy human individuals. Here immunoSEQ multiplex PCR was the method, and the copy in TCRdb shows in-frame clones only, minus some. The sample lists 2 million to 3 million clones, roughly 93% occurring once. Input material: naive CD4+ T cells from PBMCs. The receptor source for this set is a man aged 18 to 30 in good health. Some clones in this sample may be carry-over from other donors' samples. The CDR3 runs from the conserved cysteine through the conserved F or W. Each record gives: CDR3 protein, CDR3 DNA, clone size, J gene, CDR3 length, V gene, D gene. The D gene is left open where the match is weak. The size entry is marked missing in some rows and otherwise reads once, few, many or a size class.

CASRVAREQFF,TGTGCCAGCAGGGTAGCGCGCGAGCAGTTCTTC,-,TRBJ2-1,11,TRBV6-6,-
CASSSHLSGANVLTF,TGTGCCAGCAGTTCCCACCTCTCTGGGGCCAACGTCCTGACTTTC,-,TRBJ2-6,15,TRBV6-5,-
CASSHSRGQAYEQYF,TGTGCCAGCAGTCACAGCCGGGGACAAGCCTACGAGCAGTACTTC,-,TRBJ2-7,15,TRBV28,-
CASSTGTGGAGKLFF,TGTGCCAGCAGCACAGGGACAGGGGGCGCCGGAAAACTGTTTTTT,-,TRBJ1-4,15,TRBV6-6,TRBD1
CASSPGQMNTEAFF,TGTGCCAGCTCGCCGGGACAGATGAACACTGAAGCTTTCTTT,-,TRBJ1-1,14,TRBV18,TRBD1
CASSRAGYNEQFF,TGTGCCAGCAGCCGCGCGGGTTACAATGAGCAGTTCTTC,once,TRBJ2-1,13,TRBV7-3,-
CASSESGLPAYEQYF,TGTGCCAGCAGTGAATCTGGACTCCCCGCCTACGAGCAGTACTTC,-,TRBJ2-7,15,TRBV6-1,-
CASSQGEQYF,TGTGCCAGCAGTCAAGGAGAGCAGTACTTC,-,TRBJ2-7,10,TRBV2,-
CSVGLAGAETQYF,TGCAGCGTTGGCCTAGCGGGAGCAGAGACCCAGTACTTC,-,TRBJ2-5,13,TRBV29-1,TRBD2
CASSSSGRDPLFF,TGCGCCAGCAGCTCCTCTGGCAGGGATCCGCTTTTCTTT,few,TRBJ1-1,13,TRBV5-1,-
CASSPRGTGENTEAFF,TGTGCCAGCAGTCCAAGGGGGACAGGTGAGAACACTGAAGCTTTCTTT,-,TRBJ1-1,16,TRBV28,TRBD1
CASSLDSPGAAFF,TGTGCCAGCAGCTTAGATTCCCCAGGGGCGGCTTTCTTT,-,TRBJ1-1,13,TRBV11-2,-
CASTSSTDTQYF,TGTGCCAGTACATCTAGCACAGATACGCAGTATTTT,-,TRBJ2-3,12,TRBV2,-
CASSYGTGTLGNTIYF,TGTGCCAGCAGTTATGGGACAGGGACCTTGGGAAACACCATATATTTT,-,TRBJ1-3,16,TRBV6-5,TRBD1
CASSLAGVGNNEQFF,TGTGCCAGCAGTCTAGCGGGAGTCGGAAACAATGAGCAGTTCTTC,-,TRBJ2-1,15,TRBV25-1,TRBD2
CASSPGQGNSQPQHF,TGTGCCAGCAGCCCTGGGCAAGGGAATAGTCAGCCCCAGCATTTT,-,TRBJ1-5,15,TRBV28,-
CASSYIAGGDFRNEQFF,TGTGCCAGCAGCTACATAGCGGGAGGGGACTTTAGGAATGAGCAGTTCTTC,once,TRBJ2-1,17,TRBV11-2,TRBD2
CASSLETGVAEKLFF,TGTGCCAGCAGCCTCGAGACAGGGGTTGCTGAAAAACTGTTTTTT,-,TRBJ1-4,15,TRBV6-1,TRBD1
CASSARQGTEAFF,TGTGCCAGCAGTGCTCGACAGGGCACTGAAGCTTTCTTT,-,TRBJ1-1,13,TRBV6-6,TRBD1
CASTRGRLHSQDEQFF,TGTGCCAGTACCCGGGGGAGGCTACACTCTCAGGATGAGCAGTTCTTC,-,TRBJ2-1,16,TRBV19,-
CASREINRDRDTEAFF,TGTGCCAGCAGAGAAATAAACCGGGACAGAGACACTGAAGCTTTCTTT,-,TRBJ1-1,16,TRBV6-6,TRBD1
CASSGRTYRNTEAFF,TGTGCCAGCAGCGGTAGGACCTACAGGAACACTGAAGCTTTCTTT,-,TRBJ1-1,15,TRBV2,-
CATNAGVNYGYTF,TGTGCCACCAACGCAGGGGTTAACTATGGCTACACCTTC,-,TRBJ1-2,13,TRBV6-1,-
CASSLFASGRSGIQYF,TGTGCCAGCAGCTTGTTCGCTAGCGGGAGGAGCGGCATTCAGTACTTC,-,TRBJ2-4,16,TRBV5-6,TRBD2
CASSYPGQGNQPQHF,TGTGCCAGCAGTTACCCTGGACAGGGCAATCAGCCCCAGCATTTT,-,TRBJ1-5,15,TRBV6-6,TRBD1
CASSLGVGGTTQETQYF,TGTGCCAGCAGCTTAGGAGTGGGTGGGACGACACAAGAGACCCAGTACTTC,once,TRBJ2-5,17,TRBV7-9,-
CASSNSGRVNAEQYF,TGTGCCAGCAGTAACAGCGGGAGGGTTAACGCCGAGCAGTACTTC,-,TRBJ2-7,15,TRBV6-6,TRBD2
CASGRGGEQFF,TGTGCTAGTGGTCGGGGGGGTGAGCAGTTCTTC,-,TRBJ2-1,11,TRBV12-5,TRBD2
CASVSVGTDTQYF,TGCGCCAGCGTAAGCGTGGGGACAGATACGCAGTATTTT,-,TRBJ2-3,13,TRBV5-1,-